A single sample gave rise to the 6 T cell receptor beta chains below, sequenced in a study of cytomegalovirus exposure and HLA in healthy donors. The study ran its PCR with 60 Vbeta and 13 Jbeta primers. Using immunoSEQ multiplex PCR, the repertoire was profiled, and TCRdb retains in-frame clones only, with some absent. The ten top clones account for roughly 5.4%, within a sample of 60,000 to 70,000 clones. The specimen was PBMCs. Receptors originate from a man aged 25-45 years in good health and CMV-seropositive.

The chain is built from TRBV7-8 and TRBJ1-1; D perhaps matches TRBD1 (5 bases). The V gene's germline CDR1 is SGHVS and CDR2 FQNEAQ. V lost 5 bases and J lost 4, with 17 bases in between. The CDR3 covers 15 residues. The CDR3 nucleotides are TGTGCCAGCAGCCCCGAAGCAGGGTTCGCCACTGAAGCTTTCTTT. It translates to CASSPEAGFATEAFF.

The chain couples TRBV27 to TRBJ1-5; D might be TRBD1 (6 bases). Germline CDR1 is MNHEY and CDR2 is SMNVEV (reference sequence). The V end lost 5 bases, the J end lost 6 bases, and 8 bases lay between the germline ends. This CDR3 contains 12 residues. The CDR3 here is CASSPRGQPQHF. The CDR3 region has the DNA TGTGCCAGCAGTCCCAGGGGTCAGCCCCAGCATTTT.

The chain couples TRBV5-1 to TRBJ2-3; D may be TRBD1 (5 bases). Trimming cost V 1 base and J 6 bases, with 15 bases left between them. CDR1 is SGHRS, CDR2 YFSETQ, per germline. This CDR3 has 15 amino acids. CDR3 protein: CASSLKLPGADTQYF. CDR3 coding DNA: TGCGCCAGCAGCTTGAAACTCCCTGGGGCCGATACGCAGTATTTT.

V and J are TRBV5-1 and TRBJ2-3; 9 bases align to TRBD1. CDR3 length equals 15 residues. J lost 1 base, V lost 4 bases, and 4 bases had no gene match. CDR1 and CDR2 from the germline V gene are SGHRS and YFSETQ. The CDR3 reads CASSRTGAGTDTQYF. DNA of the CDR3: TGCGCCAGCAGCAGGACAGGGGCGGGCACAGATACGCAGTATTTT.

CDR3 in amino acids: CASRFLTGSYEQYF. CDR3 in DNA: TGTGCCAGCAGATTCCTTACAGGGTCCTACGAGCAGTACTTC. The chain is built from TRBV6-1 and TRBJ2-7; D is possibly TRBD1 (6 bases). Per the germline V gene, CDR1 is MNHNS and CDR2 is SASEGT. This CDR3 is built from 14 residues. V was trimmed by 6 bases and J by 1 base, leaving 13 bases between them.

The chain couples TRBV6-5 to TRBJ2-1; a weak D match, TRBD2 (7 bases). Germline CDR1 reads MNHEY; CDR2 reads SVGAGI. Trimming stripped 2 bases from V and 7 bases from J, with 12 bases between. This CDR3 has 14 amino acids. The CDR3 coding sequence is TGTGCCAGCAGTTACGTGGGGGGGCGGAATGAGCAGTTCTTC. This sequence encodes CASSYVGGRNEQFF.